The 2 T cell receptor beta chains presented below share a single source sample, sequenced in a study of shared clonotypes between healthy human individuals. Libraries were prepared by immunoSEQ multiplex PCR; TCRdb keeps only in-frame clonotypes and omits some of them. The sample shows some 530,000 clones, 70% to 80% of them seen only once. The sequencing input was PBMCs. These receptors came from a woman in her thirties or forties in good health. Some clones in this sample may be carry-over from other donors' samples.

V gene TRBV7-9 combines with J gene TRBJ2-1; 7 bases align to TRBD1. This CDR3 is 15 amino acids long. Germline values: CDR1 SEHNR, CDR2 FQNEAQ (reference sequence). V dropped 5 bases and J dropped 6; count of bases not matched to a gene: 10. The CDR3 is CASSQPGQQTNEQFF. CDR3 DNA sequence: TGTGCCAGCAGCCAACCGGGACAGCAAACCAATGAGCAGTTCTTC.

On this clone: Other DNA sequences in this sample translate to the same CDR3. The chain joins TRBV7-2 to TRBJ1-4; a possible D gene is TRBD1 (6 bases). V was trimmed by 3 bases and J by 7 bases, leaving 12 bases between them. The CDR3 covers 14 residues. Germline CDR1 is SGHTA and CDR2 is FQGNSA. The CDR3 reads CASSLGGAGEKLFF. The CDR3 DNA sequence: TGTGCCAGCAGCTTGGGGGGCGCGGGTGAAAAACTGTTTTTT.